This T cell receptor beta chain was sequenced for a study of shared clonotypes between healthy human individuals. Germline V gives CDR1 SGHRS, CDR2 YFSETQ. Deletions cut 4 bases from V and 8 bases from J, with 15 bases between. The CDR3 runs to 13 residues. Measured with immunoSEQ multiplex PCR; TCRdb has only the in-frame clones, and not every one. The data hold more than 2,000,000 clones, with more than 80% observed a single time. This clonotype was sampled from a man between 18 and 35 years old in good health. Some clones in this sample may be carry-over from other donors' samples. The V gene is TRBV5-1, the J gene TRBJ1-2; no clear D. Sequencing was done on a sample of naive CD4+ T cells from PBMCs. Sample subset: CD45RA+ positively selected. CDR3 sequence reads: CASSPPDQGGYTF. DNA for the CDR3: TGCGCCAGCAGCCCCCCGGACCAAGGGGGCTACACCTTC. The full variable domain, rest sourced from reference TRBV5-1 and TRBJ1-2, is KAGVTQTPRYLIKTRGQQVTLSCSPISGHRSVSWYQQTPGQGLQFLFEYFSETQRNKGNFPGRFSGRQFSNSRSEMNVSTLELGDSALYLCASSPPDQGGYTFGSGTRLTVV.